The source of this T cell receptor (beta chain) is a study of CD8+CD57+ T cells in acquired aplastic anemia. Study-wide points: Sharing between patients and controls was observed for over 25 CD8+ CDR3 sequences.

CDR1 is MNHEY and CDR2 is SVGAGI in the germline V gene. This CDR3 comprises 13 residues. Trimming stripped 0 bases from V and 2 bases from J, with 4 bases between. Genomic DNA, serving as template, underwent TCR beta VDJ and CDR3 profiling. TCRdb recomputed calls from the reads with MiXCR, one row per CDR3 protein. The table shows some 150,000 distinct CDR3 sequences, with 65% to 75% occurring only once. This clonotype was recorded many times. Antigen specificity is unknown. Selection for sequencing was limited to patients who had shown CD8+CD57+ cell expansion by flow cytometry. Severe acquired aplastic anemia was present in all patients.

Sequenced: sorted CD4+, CD8+, or CD8+CD57+ T cells (not recorded which) from PBMCs. V usage is TRBV6-5 and J usage is TRBJ1-1; D is undetermined. The clonotype originates from a human donor with aplastic anemia. This chain's CDR3 is CASSYSQNTEAFF. The CDR3 nucleotides read TGTGCCAGCAGTTACTCCCAAAACACTGAAGCTTTCTTT.